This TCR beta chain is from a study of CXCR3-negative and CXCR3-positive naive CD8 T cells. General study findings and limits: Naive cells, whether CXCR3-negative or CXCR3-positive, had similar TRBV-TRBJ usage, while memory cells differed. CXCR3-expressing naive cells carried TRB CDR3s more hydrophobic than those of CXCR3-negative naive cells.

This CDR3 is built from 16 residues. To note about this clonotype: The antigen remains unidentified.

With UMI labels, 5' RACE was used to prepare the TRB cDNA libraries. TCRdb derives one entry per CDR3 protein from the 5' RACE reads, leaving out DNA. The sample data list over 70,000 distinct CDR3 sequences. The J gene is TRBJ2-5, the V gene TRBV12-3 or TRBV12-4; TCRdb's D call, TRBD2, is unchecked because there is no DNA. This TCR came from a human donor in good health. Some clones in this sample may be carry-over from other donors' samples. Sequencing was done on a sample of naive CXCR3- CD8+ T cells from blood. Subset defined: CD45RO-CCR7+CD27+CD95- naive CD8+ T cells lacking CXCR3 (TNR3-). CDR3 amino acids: CASSLVAGGLQETQYF.